These T cell receptor beta chains were read from a single sample in a study of T cell responses to AZD1222 COVID-19 vaccine. Only in-frame clones appear in the TCRdb table, and some are missing; sequencing was by immunoSEQ multiplex PCR. The repertoire consists of over 100,000 clones, with about 89% occurring once and the leading ten covering around 3.3%. Sequenced material: peripheral blood, taken 28 days after the second dose of the MenACWY control vaccine. The receptors here all came from an adult who received the MenACWY meningococcal vaccine as a control. CDR3s include the opening cysteine and the closing phenylalanine or tryptophan. Each record gives: D gene, clone size, J gene, V gene, CDR3 DNA, CDR3 protein. A D gene is named only where the DNA matches it firmly. Not every row has a clone size; where given, it reads once, few, many or a size class.

>.|.|TRBJ2-7|TRBV3-1/TRBV3-2
TGTGCCAGCAGCCAAGATCCGCCCAGGGGTGGATACGAGCAGTACTTC
CASSQDPPRGGYEQYF
>.|.|TRBJ2-3|TRBV24-1
TGTGCCACCAGTGATTTGAACGCCGCGGGGGCCGCTACAGATACGCAGTATTTT
CATSDLNAAGAATDTQYF
>.|.|TRBJ2-7|TRBV6-6
TGTGCCAGCAGTTACTCGGCGGCGGGTTACGAGCAGTACTTC
CASSYSAAGYEQYF
>TRBD1|.|TRBJ2-5|TRBV2
TGTGCCAGCAGCGACAGGGAAGAGACCCAGTACTTC
CASSDREETQYF
>TRBD1|.|TRBJ1-5|TRBV5-6
TGTGCCAGCAGCGTATACAGGGGTATGAGCAATCAGCCCCAGCATTTT
CASSVYRGMSNQPQHF
>.|once|TRBJ2-7|TRBV6-5
TGTGCCAGCAGTTCCGGATTTAACCCCTACGAGCAGTACTTC
CASSSGFNPYEQYF
>.|.|TRBJ1-6|TRBV28
TGTGCCAGCAGTACTGGAGGGGTACGGTTAGATTCACCCCTCCACTTT
CASSTGGVRLDSPLHF
>.|.|TRBJ2-2|TRBV28
TGTGCCAGCAGTGTTCGGACAGCCCGGGAGCTGTTTTTT
CASSVRTARELFF
>TRBD1|.|TRBJ1-1|TRBV7-2
TGTGCCAGCAGCTTATTCCAGGGGGCGAACACTGAAGCTTTCTTT
CASSLFQGANTEAFF
>TRBD1|.|TRBJ1-2|TRBV28
TGTGCCAGCACCTTCCCTGGGACAGGGGGCGCGGGTGGCTACACCTTC
CASTFPGTGGAGGYTF
>TRBD1|once|TRBJ2-7|TRBV9
TGTGCCAGCAGCGTAGCCGGGACAGAGGGCGAGCAGTACTTC
CASSVAGTEGEQYF
>.|.|TRBJ1-1|TRBV6-2/TRBV6-3
TGTGCCAGCAGTCAGGGCACTGAAGCTTTCTTT
CASSQGTEAFF
>.|.|TRBJ1-2|TRBV5-1
TGCGCCAGCAGCTTGATTCGGGGGGCCTATGGCTACACCTTC
CASSLIRGAYGYTF
>.|.|TRBJ1-2|TRBV28
TGTGCCAGCAGCGTGTTGGACAGTAGGTATGGCTACACCTTC
CASSVLDSRYGYTF
>TRBD2|.|TRBJ2-1|TRBV30
TGTGCCTGGGTCGAGCGGGGGGCCAATGAGCAGTTCTTC
CAWVERGANEQFF
>.|.|TRBJ1-6|TRBV30
TGTGCCTGGAGCCCAGACTGGGGAGGTTCACCCCTCCACTTT
CAWSPDWGGSPLHF
>.|.|TRBJ2-4|TRBV2
TGTGCCAGCAGTGAACCGGGACAAAGGGGGTTCTTC
CASSEPGQRGFF
>TRBD1|.|TRBJ1-2|TRBV6-2/TRBV6-3
TGTGCCAGCAGCACCGTTGCAGGGGGCGACTATGGCTACACCTTC
CASSTVAGGDYGYTF
>TRBD2|.|TRBJ2-1|TRBV28
TGTGCCAGCGTAGAGCGGGGGGTCCTGTCGGAAGAGTTCTTC
CASVERGVLSEEFF
>.|.|TRBJ2-7|TRBV7-8
TGTGCCAGCAGCTTAGGGACAGTTGGCGAGCAGTACTTC
CASSLGTVGEQYF
>.|.|TRBJ1-2|TRBV28
TGTGCCAGCAGTTTACCCTCTGACATTTACTATGGCTACACCTTC
CASSLPSDIYYGYTF
>.|.|TRBJ2-1|TRBV7-9
TGTGCCAGCAGCCTCTTGGGGGGAGGTATGTTCTTC
CASSLLGGGMFF
>.|.|TRBJ2-1|TRBV5-1
TGCGCCAGCAGCTTGGAGGGGATCTCCTACAATGAGCAGTTCTTC
CASSLEGISYNEQFF
>TRBD1|.|TRBJ1-1|TRBV6-5
TGTGCCAGCAGTTTCGGACAGGGGTTGAACACTGAAGCTTTCTTT
CASSFGQGLNTEAFF
>.|.|TRBJ1-6|TRBV7-8
TGTGCCAGCAGCTTTGGGCAGGAGGGTTCACCCCTCCACTTT
CASSFGQEGSPLHF
>.|.|TRBJ2-2|TRBV24-1
TGTGCCACCAGTGTAGACTCCGGCACCGGGGAGCTGTTTTTT
CATSVDSGTGELFF
>.|.|TRBJ1-2|TRBV7-2
TGTGCCAGCAGCTCACCCCGGGGCAGGGTCGGCGGCTACACCTTC
CASSSPRGRVGGYTF